This TCR beta chain was identified during a study of blood T cell repertoires in COVID-19. Across the whole study: Samples taken during acute and convalescent COVID-19 were collected in the United States, Italy and Spain.

Clones were sequenced by immunoSEQ multiplex PCR, and TCRdb holds only the in-frame ones, with some missing. The sample holds about 160,000 clones, over 70% seen once. Germline values: CDR1 SGHVS, CDR2 FQNEAQ. Trimming took off 4 bases at V and 1 base at J, with 11 bases between the two ends. The CDR3 consists of 14 residues. V and J are TRBV7-8 and TRBJ2-7; maybe TRBD2 (5 bases). Sequencing was carried out using PBMCs or T cells enriched from blood (not recorded which). This clonotype was obtained from a woman aged 40-49 years with acute COVID-19. Here the CDR3 reads CASSSSSGSYEQYF. The CDR3 nucleotides read TGTGCCAGCAGCTCATCCTCGGGATCCTACGAGCAGTACTTC.